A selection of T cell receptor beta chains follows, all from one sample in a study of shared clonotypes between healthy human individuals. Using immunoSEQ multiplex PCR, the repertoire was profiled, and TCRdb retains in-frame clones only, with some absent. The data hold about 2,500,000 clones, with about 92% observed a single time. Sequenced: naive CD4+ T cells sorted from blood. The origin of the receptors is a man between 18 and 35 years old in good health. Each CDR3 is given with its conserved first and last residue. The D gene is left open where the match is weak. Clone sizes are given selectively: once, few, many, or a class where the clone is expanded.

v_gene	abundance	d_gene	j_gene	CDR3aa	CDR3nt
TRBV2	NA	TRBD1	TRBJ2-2	CASRADRTNTGELFF	TGTGCCAGCAGGGCGGACAGGACAAACACCGGGGAGCTGTTTTTT
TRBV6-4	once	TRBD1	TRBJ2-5	CASSDGQGGGETQYF	TGTGCCAGCAGTGACGGACAGGGTGGGGGGGAGACCCAGTACTTC
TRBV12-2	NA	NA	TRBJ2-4	CASRPWDSKAKNIQYF	TGTGCAAGTCGCCCCTGGGATTCCAAGGCCAAAAACATTCAGTACTTC
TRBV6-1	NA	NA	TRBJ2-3	CASSEGQFLFTDTQYF	TGTGCCAGCAGTGAAGGGCAGTTCTTATTCACAGATACGCAGTATTTT
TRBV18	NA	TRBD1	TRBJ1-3	CASSPGQGEGGNTIYF	TGTGCCAGCTCACCGGGACAGGGGGAAGGTGGAAACACCATATATTTT
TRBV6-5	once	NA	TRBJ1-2	CASMAGASNYGYTF	TGTGCCAGCATGGCAGGGGCTTCTAACTATGGCTACACCTTC
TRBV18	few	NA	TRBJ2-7	CASSPGGRYEQYF	TGTGCCAGCTCACCCGGGGGTCGGTACGAGCAGTACTTC
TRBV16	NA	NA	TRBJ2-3	CASSQFVTDTQYF	TGTGCCAGCAGCCAATTCGTCACAGATACGCAGTATTTT
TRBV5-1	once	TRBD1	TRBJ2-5	CASSLEGALRAETQYF	TGCGCCAGCAGCTTGGAGGGGGCACTCAGGGCGGAGACCCAGTACTTC
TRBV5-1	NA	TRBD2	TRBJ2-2	CASSLGVGLATGELFF	TGCGCCAGCAGCTTGGGCGTAGGACTAGCAACCGGGGAGCTGTTTTTT
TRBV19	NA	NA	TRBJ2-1	CASSFPPGMSYNEQFF	TGTGCCAGTAGTTTCCCGCCAGGGATGTCCTACAATGAGCAGTTCTTC
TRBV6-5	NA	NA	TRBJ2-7	CASSYSKGQGRYEQYF	TGTGCCAGCAGTTACTCGAAGGGGCAGGGTCGCTACGAGCAGTACTTC
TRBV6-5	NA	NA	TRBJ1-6	CASSYSGQYQSPLHF	TGTGCCAGCAGTTACTCCGGACAGTATCAATCACCCCTCCACTTT
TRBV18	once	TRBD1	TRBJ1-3	CASSPPGQAGNTIYF	TGTGCCAGCTCACCACCAGGACAGGCTGGAAACACCATATATTTT
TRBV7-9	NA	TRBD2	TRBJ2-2	CASSPIGTSNTGELFF	TGTGCCAGCAGCCCCATTGGGACTAGCAACACCGGGGAGCTGTTTTTT
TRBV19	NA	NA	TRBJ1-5	CASRTRNGGNQPQHF	TGTGCCAGCCGGACACGGAACGGGGGCAATCAGCCCCAGCATTTT
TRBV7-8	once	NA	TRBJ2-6	CASGSSGANVLTF	TGTGCCAGCGGGAGTTCTGGGGCCAACGTCCTGACTTTC
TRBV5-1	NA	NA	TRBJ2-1	CASSLPKPTDNEQFF	TGCGCCAGCAGCTTGCCGAAGCCTACTGACAATGAGCAGTTCTTC
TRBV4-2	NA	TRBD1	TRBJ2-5	CASSQRQGYQETQYF	TGTGCCAGCAGCCAAAGACAGGGCTACCAAGAGACCCAGTACTTC
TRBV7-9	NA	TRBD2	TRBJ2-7	CASSFSGNSYEQYF	TGTGCCAGCAGCTTTAGCGGGAACTCCTACGAGCAGTACTTC
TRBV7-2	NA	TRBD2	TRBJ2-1	CASSLAALASYNEQFF	TGTGCCAGCAGCTTAGCGGCACTAGCGTCCTACAATGAGCAGTTCTTC
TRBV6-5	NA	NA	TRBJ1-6	CASSRTDGNSPLHF	TGTGCCAGCAGTCGGACGGACGGAAATTCACCCCTCCACTTT
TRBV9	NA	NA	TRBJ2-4	CASSAQVGPGAQNIQYF	TGTGCCAGCAGCGCCCAGGTGGGACCCGGGGCCCAAAACATTCAGTACTTC
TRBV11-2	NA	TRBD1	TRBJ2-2	CASSLRQGLNTGELFF	TGTGCCAGCAGCCTCCGACAGGGGTTAAACACCGGGGAGCTGTTTTTT
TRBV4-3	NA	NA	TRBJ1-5	CASSQVTMGQPQHF	TGCGCCAGCAGCCAAGTTACGATGGGGCAGCCCCAGCATTTT
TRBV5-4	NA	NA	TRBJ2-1	CASSLDSLSYNEQFF	TGTGCCAGCAGCTTGGACAGTCTCTCCTACAATGAGCAGTTCTTC
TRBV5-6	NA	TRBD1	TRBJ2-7	CASSLTGTGFFYEQYF	TGTGCCAGCAGTCTCACCGGGACAGGGTTTTTCTACGAGCAGTACTTC
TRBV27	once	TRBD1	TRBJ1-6	CASAKRTGPNSPLHF	TGTGCCAGCGCCAAACGGACAGGACCAAATTCACCCCTCCACTTT
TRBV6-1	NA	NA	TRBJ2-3	CASSVNRADTQYF	TGTGCCAGCAGTGTCAACAGGGCAGATACGCAGTATTTT
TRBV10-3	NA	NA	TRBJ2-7	CAISIQGGDEQYF	TGTGCCATCAGTATCCAGGGGGGGGACGAGCAGTACTTC
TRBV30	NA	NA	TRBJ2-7	CAWSATGVSYEQYF	TGTGCCTGGAGTGCGACAGGTGTCTCCTACGAGCAGTACTTC
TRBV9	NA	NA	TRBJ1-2	CASSGLLAGDAYGYTF	TGTGCCAGCAGCGGTCTACTTGCGGGGGATGCCTATGGCTACACCTTC
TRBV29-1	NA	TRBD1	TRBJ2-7	CSAGQGNYEQYF	TGCAGCGCGGGACAGGGGAATTACGAGCAGTACTTC
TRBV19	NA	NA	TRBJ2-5	CASSLNFEETQYF	TGTGCCAGTAGTTTAAACTTTGAAGAGACCCAGTACTTC
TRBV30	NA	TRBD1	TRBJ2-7	CAWSATGAEQYF	TGTGCCTGGAGTGCGACAGGGGCCGAGCAGTACTTC
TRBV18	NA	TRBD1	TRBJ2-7	CASSPPGTGNYEQYF	TGTGCCAGCTCACCACCCGGGACAGGGAATTACGAGCAGTACTTC
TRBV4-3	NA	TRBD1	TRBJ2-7	CASSLVGGAEYF	TGCGCCAGCAGCTTGGTAGGGGGCGCAGAGTACTTC
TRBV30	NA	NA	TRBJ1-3	CAWTTGQSSGNTIYF	TGTGCCTGGACAACTGGACAATCGTCTGGAAACACCATATATTTT
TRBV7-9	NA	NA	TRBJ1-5	CASSLGVRASNQPQHF	TGTGCCAGCAGCTTAGGCGTCAGGGCGAGCAATCAGCCCCAGCATTTT
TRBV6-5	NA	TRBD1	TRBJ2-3	CASSFGQGVTDTQYF	TGTGCCAGCAGTTTCGGACAGGGGGTCACAGATACGCAGTATTTT
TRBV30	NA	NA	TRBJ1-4	CANRGTGNEKLFF	TGTGCCAACCGCGGGACGGGCAATGAAAAACTGTTTTTT
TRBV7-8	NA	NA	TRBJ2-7	CASSLPWGQNEQYF	TGTGCCAGCAGCTTGCCGTGGGGACAAAACGAGCAGTACTTC
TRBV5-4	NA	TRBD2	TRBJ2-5	CASSFRLAGGETQYF	TGTGCCAGCAGCTTTCGGTTAGCGGGAGGGGAGACCCAGTACTTC